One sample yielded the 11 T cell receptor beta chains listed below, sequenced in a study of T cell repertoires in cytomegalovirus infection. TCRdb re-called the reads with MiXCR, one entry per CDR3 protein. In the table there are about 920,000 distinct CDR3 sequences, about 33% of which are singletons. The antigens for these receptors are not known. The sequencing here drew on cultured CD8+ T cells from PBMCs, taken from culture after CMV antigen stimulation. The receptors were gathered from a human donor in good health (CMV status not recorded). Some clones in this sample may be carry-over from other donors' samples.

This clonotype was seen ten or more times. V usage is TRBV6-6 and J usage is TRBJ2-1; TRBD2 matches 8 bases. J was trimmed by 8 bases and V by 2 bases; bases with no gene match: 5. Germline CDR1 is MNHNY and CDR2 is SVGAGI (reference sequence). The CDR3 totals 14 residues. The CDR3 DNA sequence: TGTGCCAGCAGTTACCTCGGGGGGGCAGATGAGCAGTTCTTC. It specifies CASSYLGGADEQFF.

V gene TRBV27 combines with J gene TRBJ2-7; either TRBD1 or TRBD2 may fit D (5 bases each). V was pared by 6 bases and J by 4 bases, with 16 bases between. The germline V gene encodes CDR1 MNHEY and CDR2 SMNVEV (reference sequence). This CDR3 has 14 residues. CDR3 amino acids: CASRVQGPPYEQYF. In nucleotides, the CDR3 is TGTGCCAGCAGAGTCCAGGGACCCCCTTACGAGCAGTACTTC.

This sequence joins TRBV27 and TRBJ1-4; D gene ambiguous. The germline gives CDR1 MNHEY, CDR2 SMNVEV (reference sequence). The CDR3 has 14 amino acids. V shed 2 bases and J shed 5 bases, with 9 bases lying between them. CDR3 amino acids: CASSLGPPNEKLFF. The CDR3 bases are TGTGCCAGCAGTTTAGGGCCGCCCAATGAAAAACTGTTTTTT.

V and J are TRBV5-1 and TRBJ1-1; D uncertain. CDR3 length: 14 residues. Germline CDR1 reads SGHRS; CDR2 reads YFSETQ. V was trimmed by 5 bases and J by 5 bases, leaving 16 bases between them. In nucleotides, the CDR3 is TGCGCCAGCAGTGGCCTGGTGTGGGGTACTGAAGCTTTCTTT. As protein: CASSGLVWGTEAFF. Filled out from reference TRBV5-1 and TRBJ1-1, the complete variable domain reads KAGVTQTPRYLIKTRGQQVTLSCSPISGHRSVSWYQQTPGQGLQFLFEYFSETQRNKGNFPGRFSGRQFSNSRSEMNVSTLELGDSALYLCASSGLVWGTEAFFGQGTRLTVV.

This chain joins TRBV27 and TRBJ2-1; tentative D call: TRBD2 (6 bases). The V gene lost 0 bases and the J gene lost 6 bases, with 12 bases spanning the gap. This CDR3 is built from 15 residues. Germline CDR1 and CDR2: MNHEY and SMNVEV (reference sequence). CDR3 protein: CASSLSYRGLNEQFF. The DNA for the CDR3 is TGTGCCAGCAGTTTATCTTATAGGGGACTCAATGAGCAGTTCTTC.

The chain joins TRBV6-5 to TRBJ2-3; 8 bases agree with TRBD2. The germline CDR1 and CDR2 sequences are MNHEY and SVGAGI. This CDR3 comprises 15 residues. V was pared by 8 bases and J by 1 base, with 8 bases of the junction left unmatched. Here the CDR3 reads CASSWVSGGTDTQYF. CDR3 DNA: TGTGCCAGCTCCTGGGTTAGCGGGGGCACAGATACGCAGTATTTT.

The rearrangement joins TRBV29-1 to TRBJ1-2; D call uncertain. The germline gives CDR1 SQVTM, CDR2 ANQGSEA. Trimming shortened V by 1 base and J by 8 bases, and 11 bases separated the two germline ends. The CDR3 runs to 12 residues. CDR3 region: CSVEGRLEGYTF. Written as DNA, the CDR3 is TGCAGCGTTGAAGGGCGGTTAGAGGGCTACACCTTC.

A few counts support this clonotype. The CDR3 loop reads CASSSRPTGLGEKLFF. CDR3 DNA sequence: TGTGCCAGCAGCTCCCGACCCACGGGTCTTGGTGAAAAACTGTTTTTT. This chain connects TRBV12-3 or TRBV12-4 to TRBJ1-4; no reliable D call. Trimming left V 6 bases short and J 7 bases short, with 21 bases between. This CDR3 has 16 amino acids.

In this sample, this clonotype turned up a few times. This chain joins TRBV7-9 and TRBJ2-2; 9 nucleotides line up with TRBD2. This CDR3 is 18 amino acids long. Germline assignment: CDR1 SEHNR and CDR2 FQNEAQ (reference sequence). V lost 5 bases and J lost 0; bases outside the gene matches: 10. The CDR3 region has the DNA TGTGCCAGCAGCGACCGAGTGCGGGGGGGGCCGAACACCGGGGAGCTGTTTTTT. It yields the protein CASSDRVRGGPNTGELFF. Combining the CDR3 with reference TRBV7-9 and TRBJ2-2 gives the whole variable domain DTGVSQNPRHKITKRGQNVTFRCDPISEHNRLYWYRQTLGQGPEFLTYFQNEAQLEKSRLLSDRFSAERPKGSFSTLEIQRTEQGDSAMYLCASSDRVRGGPNTGELFFGEGSRLTVL.

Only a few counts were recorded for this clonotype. This CDR3 is CASSLSVEEDTEAFF. DNA for the CDR3: TGTGCCAGCAGCTTATCGGTGGAGGAGGACACTGAAGCTTTCTTT. The chain is built from TRBV11-2 and TRBJ1-1; D call uncertain. Germline V gene data show CDR1 as SGHAT and CDR2 as FQNNGV. Trimming pared 2 bases from V and 3 bases from J, leaving 13 bases between. CDR3 length equals 15 residues.

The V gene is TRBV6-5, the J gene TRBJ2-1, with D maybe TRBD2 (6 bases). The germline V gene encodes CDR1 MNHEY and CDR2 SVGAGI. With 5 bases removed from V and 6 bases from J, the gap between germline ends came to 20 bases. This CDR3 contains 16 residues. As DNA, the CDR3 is TGTGCCAGCAGTCTTGCCTGGAGGGGAATAGGCAATGAGCAGTTCTTC. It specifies CASSLAWRGIGNEQFF.